This TCR beta chain was captured in a study of follicular helper T cells after annual influenza vaccination. Time point described: 2015-2016 season, 7 days after influenza vaccination. Clones were read by immunoSEQ multiplex PCR, and TCRdb kept only the in-frame ones, dropping some. The sample lists some 7,000 clones, almost 85% occurring once. V lost 6 bases and J lost 2, with 20 bases in between. The CDR3 length is 17 residues. Germline CDR1 reads KGHSH; CDR2 reads LQKENI. The sequences come from CXCR5- memory CD4+ T cells sorted from blood, collected 7 days after influenza vaccination. The TCR sequence derives from an adult who received the influenza vaccine. This rearrangement joins TRBV18 to TRBJ1-5; D is unresolved. CDR3 amino acids: CASSTNGGFLGNQPQHF. CDR3 nucleotides: TGTGCCAGCTCGACAAACGGAGGGTTTTTAGGCAATCAGCCCCAGCATTTT.